A selection of T cell receptor beta chains follows, all from one sample in a study of brain T cells in children with intractable seizures. TCRdb keeps only in-frame clones here, not all; method: immunoSEQ multiplex PCR. Of hundreds of thousands of clones in the sample, about 93% are singletons; the top ten hold roughly 5.7%. The sample here was peripheral blood, taken about 5 months after surgery. All receptors come from a boy under three years old with tuberous sclerosis and intractable seizures. Each CDR3 is given with its conserved first and last residue. D genes are given only for firm matches. Only some rows state a clone size, as once, few, many or a class for expanded clones.

j_call	clone_size	d_call	v_call	cdr3_nt	cdr3_aa
TRBJ2-5	NA	TRBD2	TRBV7-7	TGTGCTAGCAGTCGGGGAGGGGAGGGCCCAAAGACCCAGTACTTC	CASSRGGEGPKTQYF
TRBJ2-7	NA	NA	TRBV5-1	TGCGCCAGCAGCTTGGGGACAAGGGGCTCCTCCTACGAGCAGTACTTC	CASSLGTRGSSYEQYF
TRBJ1-1	NA	NA	TRBV9	TGTGCCAGCAGCGTAGCGCCAGAGAACACTGAAGCTTTCTTT	CASSVAPENTEAFF
TRBJ1-3	NA	NA	TRBV30	TGTGCCTGGAGTGTATGGGGGGAAGGCTCTGGAAACACCATATATTTT	CAWSVWGEGSGNTIYF
TRBJ2-7	NA	NA	TRBV7-8	TGTGCCAGCAGCTCAGACCAGGGTATCTGGGAGCAGTACTTC	CASSSDQGIWEQYF
TRBJ2-3	NA	NA	TRBV7-2	TGTGCCAGCAGCTTGGGAGCGTCAGATACGCAGTATTTT	CASSLGASDTQYF
TRBJ2-1	once	TRBD2	TRBV27	TGTGCCAGCAGGGGGACTAGCCTTCTCAATGAGCAGTTCTTC	CASRGTSLLNEQFF
TRBJ1-2	NA	NA	TRBV3-1/TRBV3-2	TGTGCCAGCAGCCAAGCTTTCGGGCCTGCTAACTATGGCTACACCTTC	CASSQAFGPANYGYTF
TRBJ1-3	once	NA	TRBV12-3/TRBV12-4	TGTCCGGGTCCTTACTCTGGAAACACCATATATTTT	CPGPYSGNTIYF
TRBJ1-2	NA	NA	TRBV3-1/TRBV3-2	TGTGCCAGCAGCCAAGATGGGGGGCGAAGGGGAGGCTACACCTTC	CASSQDGGRRGGYTF
TRBJ1-1	NA	TRBD1	TRBV19	TGTGCCAGTAGTTTCCCGGACAGGGGGCAGAACACTGAAGCTTTCTTT	CASSFPDRGQNTEAFF
TRBJ2-2	NA	NA	TRBV7-2	TGTGCCAGCAGCCCGCGACTAGATAGCGGGGAGCTGTTTTTT	CASSPRLDSGELFF
TRBJ1-1	NA	NA	TRBV13	TGTGCCAGCAGCTTGGGGAGGGGGATCACTGAAGCTTTCTTT	CASSLGRGITEAFF
TRBJ2-7	NA	NA	TRBV5-1	TGCGCCAGCAGCTCCTACGAGCAGTACTTC	CASSSYEQYF
TRBJ2-1	NA	NA	TRBV7-9	TGTGCCAGCAGCTCTACCTACAATGAGCAGTTCTTC	CASSSTYNEQFF
TRBJ1-5	NA	NA	TRBV3-1/TRBV3-2	TGTGCCAGCAGCCATGTCGGATCTCGGCAGCCCCAGCATTTT	CASSHVGSRQPQHF
TRBJ2-2	NA	NA	TRBV5-1	TGCGCCAGCAGCTTGGTGGGCGCTATGACAGCGAACACCGGGGAGCTGTTTTTT	CASSLVGAMTANTGELFF
TRBJ2-7	NA	TRBD1	TRBV6-2/TRBV6-3	TGTGCCAGCAGTTATCCTGGACAGGGTTTACGACGCGAGCAGTACTTC	CASSYPGQGLRREQYF
TRBJ1-5	few	NA	TRBV2	TGTGCCAGCGCCGAATACCGGGGAGGCTATAGCAATCAGCCCCAGCATTTT	CASAEYRGGYSNQPQHF
TRBJ1-1	NA	NA	TRBV5-6	TGTGCCAGCAGTCCCGGACCGGTGGGAAACACTGAAGCTTTCTTT	CASSPGPVGNTEAFF
TRBJ2-7	few	NA	TRBV12-3/TRBV12-4	TGTGCCAGCAGTTATAGACCCTACGAGCAGTACTTC	CASSYRPYEQYF
TRBJ2-1	NA	NA	TRBV7-3	TGTGCCAGCAGCTTATACCGGACAAATGAGCAGTTCTTC	CASSLYRTNEQFF
TRBJ1-1	NA	NA	TRBV6-1	TGTGCCAGCAGTGCCGACAGGTTTGCCTCTCTTATGAACACTGAAGCTTTCTTT	CASSADRFASLMNTEAFF
TRBJ1-2	NA	TRBD1	TRBV29-1	TGCAGCGTTCCACAGGGGTATGGCTACACCTTC	CSVPQGYGYTF
TRBJ2-7	NA	NA	TRBV7-9	TGTGCCAGCAGCCCTCAGACACGTGAGCAGTACTTC	CASSPQTREQYF
TRBJ2-1	NA	TRBD2	TRBV6-5	TGTGCCAGCAGTTACATGCAAGCGGGGGGGTACAATGAGCAGTTCTTC	CASSYMQAGGYNEQFF
TRBJ2-1	NA	TRBD2	TRBV30	TGTGCCTGGAGCGGCGGGAGCGGATCCGATGAGCAGTTCTTC	CAWSGGSGSDEQFF
TRBJ2-2	NA	NA	TRBV25-1	TGTGCCAGCAGTGAGGCCACCGGGGAGCTGTTTTTT	CASSEATGELFF
TRBJ1-4	NA	NA	TRBV4-2	TGTGCCAGCAGCCAAGATACCGGGACCTGGGAAAAACTGTTTTTT	CASSQDTGTWEKLFF
TRBJ1-1	NA	NA	TRBV21-1	TGTGCCAGCAGCAATGGGGACAGGGGGTCAGACACTGAAGCTTTCTTT	CASSNGDRGSDTEAFF
TRBJ1-1	NA	NA	TRBV7-9	TGTGCCAGCAGACACTTCGACAGCGGTAGCACTGAAGCTTTCTTT	CASRHFDSGSTEAFF
TRBJ1-1	NA	NA	TRBV29-1	TGCAGCGTGCCCGCGGGCGCTGAAGCTTTCTTT	CSVPAGAEAFF
TRBJ2-3	NA	TRBD2	TRBV11-3	TGTGCCAGCAGCCTTCGGACTAGTACAGATACGCAGTATTTT	CASSLRTSTDTQYF
TRBJ1-1	NA	TRBD1	TRBV6-5	TGTGCCAGCAGAAGCCTGTTCCGGGACAGGGCTGAAGCTTTCTTT	CASRSLFRDRAEAFF
TRBJ2-7	NA	NA	TRBV13	TGTGCCAGCAGCTTCGGTATTACCGACTACGAGCAGTACTTC	CASSFGITDYEQYF
TRBJ2-1	NA	TRBD2	TRBV6-4	TGTGCCAGCAGATGGGGACTAGCGGGACCCGAGCAGTTCTTC	CASRWGLAGPEQFF
TRBJ1-1	NA	NA	TRBV7-2	TGTGCCAGCAGCTTTACACAGGGTGTGGGTGGGAACACTGAAGCTTTCTTT	CASSFTQGVGGNTEAFF
TRBJ1-1	NA	NA	TRBV6-6	TGTGCCAGCAGTCGGCGGGAGGTGGTCGCTTTCTTT	CASSRREVVAFF